A selection of T cell receptor beta chains follows, all from one sample in a study of shared clonotypes between healthy human individuals. Sequenced by immunoSEQ multiplex PCR; TCRdb stores in-frame clones only, minus some. This table has approximately 1.4 million clones, under 99% appearing once. Sample: naive CD4+ T cells sorted from blood. These receptors were collected from a man aged 25-45 years in good health. CDR3s include the opening cysteine and the closing phenylalanine or tryptophan. A D gene is named only where the DNA matches it firmly. A row's size may be missing; if present it is once, few, many or a size class.

V gene: TRBV14
clone size: NA
D gene: NA
J gene: TRBJ2-1
CDR3 DNA: TGTGCCAGCAGCCCCCCCCCTAGGGCCTACAATGAGCAGTTCTTC
CDR3 protein: CASSPPPRAYNEQFF

V gene: TRBV5-1
clone size: once
D gene: TRBD1
J gene: TRBJ1-4
CDR3 DNA: TGCGCCAGCAGCTCACAGGGGACTAATGAAAAACTGTTTTTT
CDR3 protein: CASSSQGTNEKLFF

V gene: TRBV5-1
clone size: NA
D gene: NA
J gene: TRBJ2-6
CDR3 DNA: TGCGCCAGCAGCTCGAGACCCTCTGGGGCCAACGTCCTGACTTTC
CDR3 protein: CASSSRPSGANVLTF

V gene: TRBV27
clone size: NA
D gene: NA
J gene: TRBJ2-7
CDR3 DNA: TGTGCCAGCAGTTTTCGGGCCGGGGACCGCACCTACGAGCAGTACTTC
CDR3 protein: CASSFRAGDRTYEQYF

V gene: TRBV5-8
clone size: NA
D gene: NA
J gene: TRBJ1-2
CDR3 DNA: TGTGCCAGCAGCTTGGTACCCGGCATGGGGAGCTATGGCTACACCTTC
CDR3 protein: CASSLVPGMGSYGYTF

V gene: TRBV5-1
clone size: NA
D gene: TRBD1
J gene: TRBJ1-3
CDR3 DNA: TGCGCCAGCAGCTTGGGCAGGGGGCAATTCTATAGAAACACCATATATTTT
CDR3 protein: CASSLGRGQFYRNTIYF

V gene: TRBV2
clone size: NA
D gene: NA
J gene: TRBJ2-1
CDR3 DNA: TGTGCCAGCAGTGCCGAGTTCAACAATGAGCAGTTCTTC
CDR3 protein: CASSAEFNNEQFF

V gene: TRBV11-2
clone size: NA
D gene: NA
J gene: TRBJ1-1
CDR3 DNA: TGTGCCAGCAGCTTAAGGGGAGACTTGGCTTTCTTT
CDR3 protein: CASSLRGDLAFF

V gene: TRBV28
clone size: NA
D gene: NA
J gene: TRBJ2-2
CDR3 DNA: TGTGCCAGCAGTTTGGTCACCGGGGAGCTGTTTTTT
CDR3 protein: CASSLVTGELFF

V gene: TRBV18
clone size: NA
D gene: NA
J gene: TRBJ2-5
CDR3 DNA: TGTGCCAGCTCACCAATTAGCGGTACCCAAGAGACCCAGTACTTC
CDR3 protein: CASSPISGTQETQYF

V gene: TRBV2
clone size: NA
D gene: TRBD1
J gene: TRBJ2-7
CDR3 DNA: TGTGCCAGCAGCAAGGGACAGACCCTCTCCTACGAGCAGTACTTC
CDR3 protein: CASSKGQTLSYEQYF

V gene: TRBV7-2
clone size: NA
D gene: NA
J gene: TRBJ2-1
CDR3 DNA: TGTGCCAGCAGCTCCTACAGATCTCTCTACAATGAGCAGTTCTTC
CDR3 protein: CASSSYRSLYNEQFF